One and the same sample provided the 5 T cell receptor beta chains below, sequenced in a study of blood T cell repertoires in COVID-19. Sequencing was performed with immunoSEQ multiplex PCR; in TCRdb, only in-frame clones are kept and a portion is missing. Here the sample spans some 350,000 clones, around 87% being singletons. The sequencing sample was made of peripheral blood. The receptors come from a woman aged 45-65 years with COVID-19, enrolled during active disease.

This chain links TRBV2 with TRBJ1-2, with D maybe TRBD1 (6 bases). V gave up 4 bases and J gave up 1 base, with 10 bases separating them. The CDR3 sequence is 14 residues long. Germline lookup yields CDR1 SNHLY and CDR2 FYNNEI. The CDR3 is CASSGQAFNYGYTF. The CDR3, as DNA: TGTGCCAGCAGTGGACAGGCCTTTAACTATGGCTACACCTTC.

There are a few counts of this clone. This sequence joins TRBV25-1 and TRBJ2-7; the D gene is possibly TRBD1 (5 bases). The CDR3 extends over 13 amino acids. The germline CDR1 and CDR2 sequences are MGHDK and SYGVNS. V shed 5 bases and J shed 5 bases, with 13 bases lying between them. The CDR3 DNA reads as TGTGCCAGCAGTCCGATGGGGCGGAACGAGCAGTACTTC. Translated: CASSPMGRNEQYF.

This clone appeared a few times. J is TRBJ1-1 and V is TRBV11-3; D uncertain. The CDR3 totals 15 residues. Germline CDR1 and CDR2: SGHNT and YENEEA. Trimming removed 3 bases at V and 3 bases at J, with 14 bases between. The CDR3 region has the DNA TGTGCCAGCAGCTTCGGCACCGGGGTGGACACTGAAGCTTTCTTT. Its protein product is CASSFGTGVDTEAFF.

V gene TRBV5-1 combines with J gene TRBJ2-7; 7 bases match TRBD1. The CDR3 covers 16 residues. The ends lost 0 bases at V and 0 bases at J; junction bases unmatched: 6. Germline loops: CDR1 SGHRS, CDR2 YFSETQ. DNA for the CDR3: TGCGCCAGCAGCTTGGCCCCCGGGACAGTCTCCTACGAGCAGTACTTC. This sequence encodes CASSLAPGTVSYEQYF.

CDR3 nucleotides: TGTGCCAGCAGCCCGCCGGGGAGGGCAGGGACCGGGGAGCTGTTTTTT. It translates to CASSPPGRAGTGELFF. The rearrangement links TRBV7-2 to TRBJ2-2; TRBD2 matches at 7 bases. The germline gives CDR1 SGHTA, CDR2 FQGNSA. With V trimmed by 5 bases and J by 5 bases, 11 bases remained unmatched. This CDR3 comprises 16 residues.